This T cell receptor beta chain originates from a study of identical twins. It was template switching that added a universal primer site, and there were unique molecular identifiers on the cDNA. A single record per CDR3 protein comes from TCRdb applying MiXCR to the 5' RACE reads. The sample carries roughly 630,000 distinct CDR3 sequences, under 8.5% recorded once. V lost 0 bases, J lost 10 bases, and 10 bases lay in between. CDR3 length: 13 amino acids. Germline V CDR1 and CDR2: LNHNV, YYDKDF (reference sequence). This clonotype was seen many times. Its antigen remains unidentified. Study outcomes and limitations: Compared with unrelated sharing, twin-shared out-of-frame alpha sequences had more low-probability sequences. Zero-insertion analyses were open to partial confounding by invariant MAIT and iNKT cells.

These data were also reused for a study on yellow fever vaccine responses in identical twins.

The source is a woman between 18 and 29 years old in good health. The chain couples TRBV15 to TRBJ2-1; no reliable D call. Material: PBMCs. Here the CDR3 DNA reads TGTGCCACCAGCAGAGATCTGTGGACGGAGCAGTTCTTC. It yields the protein CATSRDLWTEQFF.